Presented here are 2 T cell receptor beta chains from one specimen sequenced in a study of human T cells and chemical hapten exposure (dated by TCRdb to the early 2020s). The time point label of this sample denotes: patch test 1, 2 weeks after DPC sensitization. Interpreted using the paper, the treatment or condition label stands for: therapeutic diphenylcyclopropenone sensitization with weekly scalp DPC. Preparation of the library involved RACE. This sample was sequenced with a NextSeq 500. The public reads were reprocessed in TCRdb via fastp at Q25 and MiXCR, keeping in-frame beta chains. Each CDR3 protein appears once, grouped with its most common genes and DNA. For this sample the table gives approximately 80,000 distinct CDR3 sequences, of which around a tenth were detected only once. Together, the top ten hold about 4% of the sample. The sequencing here drew on whole blood, taken in connection with sensitization to the hapten diphenylcyclopropenone (DPC). The receptors were gathered from a woman aged 45-65 years with alopecia areata. Some clones in this sample may be carry-over from other donors' samples.

This clonotype was recorded a few times. The chain links TRBV7-9 to TRBJ2-5, with a weak D call TRBD1 (6 bases). Trimming pared 0 bases from V and 3 bases from J, leaving 11 bases between. Germline V gene data show CDR1 as SEHNR and CDR2 as FQNEAQ (reference sequence). This CDR3 region has 15 residues. The CDR3 here is CASSLAGQVKETQYF. DNA of the CDR3: TGTGCCAGCAGCTTAGCGGGACAAGTTAAAGAGACCCAGTACTTC.

This clonotype was seen a handful of times. The chain couples TRBV7-8 to TRBJ2-3; 12 positions agree with TRBD2. J was trimmed by 3 bases and V by 5 bases; bases with no gene match: 6. There are 16 residues in the CDR3. Germline V gene data show CDR1 as SGHVS and CDR2 as FQNEAQ. CDR3 region: CASSPALAGGTDTQYF. CDR3 nucleotide sequence: TGTGCCAGCAGCCCTGCCCTAGCGGGAGGGACAGATACGCAGTATTTT.